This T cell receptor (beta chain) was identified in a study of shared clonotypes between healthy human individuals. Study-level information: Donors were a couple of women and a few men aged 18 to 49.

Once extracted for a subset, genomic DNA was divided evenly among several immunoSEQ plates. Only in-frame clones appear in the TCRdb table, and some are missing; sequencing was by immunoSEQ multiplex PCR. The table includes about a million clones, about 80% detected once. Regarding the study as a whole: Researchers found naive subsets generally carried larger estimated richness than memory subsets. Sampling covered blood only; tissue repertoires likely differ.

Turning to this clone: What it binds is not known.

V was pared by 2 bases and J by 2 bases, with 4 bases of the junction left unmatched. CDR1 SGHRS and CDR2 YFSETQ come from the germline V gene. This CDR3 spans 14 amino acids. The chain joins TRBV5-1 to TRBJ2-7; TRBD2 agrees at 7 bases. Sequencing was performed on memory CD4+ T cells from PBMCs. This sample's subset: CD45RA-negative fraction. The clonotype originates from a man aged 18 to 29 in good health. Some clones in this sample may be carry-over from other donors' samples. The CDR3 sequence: CASSFGGSPYEQYF. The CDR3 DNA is TGCGCCAGCAGCTTCGGCGGGAGTCCCTACGAGCAGTACTTC.